This T cell receptor (beta chain) is from a study of radiation and T cells in renal cell carcinoma. Study-wide context: Nephrectomy followed 15 Gy stereotactic body radiation by 4 weeks.

Notes on this clone: What it binds is not known.

The table came from immunoSEQ multiplex PCR; TCRdb's copy has only in-frame clones and leaves some out. The data show 100,000 to 150,000 clones, with roughly 80% seen just once and around 3% held by the top ten. There are 15 residues in the CDR3. The germline V gene has CDR1 LNHDA and CDR2 SQIVND (reference sequence). Trimming removed 5 bases from V and 6 bases from J; junction bases left unmatched: 13. Whole-study findings and limits: Top tumor clonotypes rose in blood 2 weeks post-radiation, then contracted.

The time point is: baseline pretreatment blood. As to treatment: 15 Gy SBRT to primary tumor, nephrectomy 4 weeks later. After SBRT, blood was collected at 2 and 4 weeks, plus baseline. The specimen comprised blood, sampled from a patient whose treatment included radiotherapy and nephrectomy. This sequence originates from a woman aged 60-75 years with renal cell carcinoma. J is TRBJ2-7 and V is TRBV19; TRBD1 aligns across 7 bases. In nucleotides, the CDR3 is TGTGCCAGTAGTCCCCTGACAGGGTTACGCGGCGAGCAGTACTTC. Translating it yields CASSPLTGLRGEQYF.